The present T cell receptor (beta chain) was sequenced within a study of shared clonotypes between healthy human individuals. On the study more broadly: A couple of women and a few men aged 18 to 49 served as donors. Study-wide results and limits: Compared with memory subsets, naive subsets generally had larger estimated richness.

This clone has a single count. No antigen is known for it. The study ran the assay at deep level. TCRdb keeps only in-frame clones here, not all; method: immunoSEQ multiplex PCR. The sample holds more than 2 million clones, roughly 96% seen once. Donors had no recently reported acute infections or vaccinations and were HIV-negative. V gave up 0 bases and J gave up 10 bases, with 13 bases separating them. The CDR3 consists of 13 residues. The germline gives CDR1 SGHRS, CDR2 YFSETQ. The receptor was derived from a man in his late teens or twenties in good health. This chain uses TRBV5-1 with TRBJ2-5; D gene uncertain. The specimen was naive CD4+ T cells sorted from blood. Subset of the sample: CD45RA+ positively selected. This CDR3 is CASSLADPYDQYF. The DNA for the CDR3 is TGCGCCAGCAGCTTGGCGGACCCCTATGACCAGTACTTC.